Following are 17 T cell receptor beta chains from one sample sequenced in a study of OX40 agonist ivuxolimab in advanced cancers. Only in-frame clones appear in the TCRdb table, and some are missing; sequencing was by immunoSEQ multiplex PCR. The sample lists 73,000 or so clones; 84% were seen once. The sequencing used CD4+ or CD8+ T cells sorted from blood, collected in a trial of the OX40 agonist ivuxolimab. Source of these receptors: an adult with an advanced solid tumor such as melanoma, head and neck, liver or kidney cancer.

V is TRBV6-5 and J is TRBJ2-1, with 8 positions matching TRBD2. V dropped 8 bases and J dropped 5; count of bases not matched to a gene: 11. CDR1 and CDR2 (germline): MNHEY, SVGAGI. This CDR3 comprises 15 residues. CDR3 sequence (DNA): TGTGCCAGCCAAAATACGGGGGGGCAGGACAATGAGCAGTTCTTC. This codes for CASQNTGGQDNEQFF.

This rearrangement joins TRBV14 to TRBJ2-1; 9 positions agree with TRBD2. Germline CDR1 reads SGHDN; CDR2 reads FVKESK. This CDR3 comprises 17 residues. J was trimmed by 8 bases and V by 4 bases; bases with no gene match: 15. CDR3 sequence reads: CASSPYSSRGGEYEQFF. The CDR3 DNA follows: TGTGCCAGCAGCCCCTACTCGTCGCGGGGGGGAGAGTATGAGCAGTTCTTC.

V usage is TRBV28 and J usage is TRBJ2-1, with 7 bases matching TRBD2. CDR1 and CDR2 from the germline V gene are MDHEN and SYDVKM. The CDR3 spans 20 residues. Germline trimming cut 1 base from V and 5 bases from J; bases unmatched to any gene: 20. The CDR3 DNA follows: TGTGCCAGCAGTTTATTGGGTTGGGGGATCGGGGCTAGCGGCCACAATGAGCAGTTCTTC. Its translation is CASSLLGWGIGASGHNEQFF.

This chain joins TRBV4-3 and TRBJ1-1; tentatively, D is TRBD1 (5 bases). Germline values: CDR1 LGHNA, CDR2 YSLEER. This CDR3 comprises 15 residues. The V end lost 1 base, the J end lost 5 bases, and 14 bases lay between the germline ends. The CDR3 loop reads CASSQGGTVGTEAFF. CDR3 DNA sequence: TGCGCCAGCAGCCAAGGGGGGACTGTGGGAACTGAAGCTTTCTTT.

The genes are TRBV18 and TRBJ1-1; D is uncertain. V lost 6 bases to trimming and J lost 4 bases, with 9 bases between them. Per germline, CDR1 KGHSH and CDR2 LQKENI. CDR3 length equals 12 residues. The CDR3 spells CASSAGGTEAFF. The CDR3 region has the DNA TGTGCCAGCTCCGCTGGAGGCACTGAAGCTTTCTTT.

The chain uses TRBV28 and TRBJ2-7; 8 bases map to TRBD2. Per the germline V gene, CDR1 is MDHEN and CDR2 is SYDVKM. CDR3 length equals 13 residues. V shed 6 bases and J 3 bases; nucleotides not matched to a gene: 4. In nucleotides, the CDR3 is TGTGCCAGCAGGGAGGCGGGAGGCTACGAGCAGTACTTC. It is translated as CASREAGGYEQYF.

The chain carries TRBV11-2 and TRBJ2-5; D possibly corresponds to TRBD2 (5 bases). CDR1 and CDR2 from the germline V gene are SGHAT and FQNNGV. V was clipped by 5 bases and J by 11 bases, with 12 bases between them. This CDR3 has 11 amino acids. CDR3 region: CASSPLREQYF. CDR3 nucleotide sequence: TGTGCCAGCAGCCCTCTTAGGGAGCAGTACTTC.

The chain has TRBV6-5 and TRBJ1-5, with D perhaps matching TRBD1 (5 bases). The length of the CDR3 is 15 residues. CDR1 is MNHEY, CDR2 SVGAGI, per germline. With 6 bases removed from V and 1 base from J, the gap between germline ends came to 13 bases. The CDR3 nucleotides read TGTGCCAGCAGAACCGGGGGGGGGAGCAATCAGCCCCAGCATTTT. Encoded protein: CASRTGGGSNQPQHF.

The J gene is TRBJ1-2, the V gene TRBV15; D uncertain. The CDR3 loop spans 12 amino acids. V lost 2 bases and J 6 bases, leaving 7 bases between the germline ends. The germline V gene has CDR1 LNHNV and CDR2 YYDKDF (reference sequence). The CDR3 sequence: CATSRQEDGYTF. CDR3 nucleotide sequence: TGTGCCACCAGCAGACAGGAGGATGGCTACACCTTC.

This clone was recorded only once. V and J are TRBV9 and TRBJ2-3; D perhaps matches TRBD2 (6 bases). Between the trimmed V and J ends, which lost 6 bases and 2 bases, there was a span of 19 bases. CDR3 length: 16 residues. The germline V gene has CDR1 SGDLS and CDR2 YYNGEE. The CDR3 protein is CASTRGWGEVTDTQYF. The CDR3 DNA reads TGTGCCAGCACTCGAGGGTGGGGGGAAGTCACAGATACGCAGTATTTT.

Only one count was recorded for this clone. The rearrangement links TRBV30 to TRBJ1-4; weak D call: TRBD1 (5 bases). CDR3 length: 15 residues. CDR1 is GTSNPN and CDR2 is SVGIG in the germline V gene (reference sequence). The germline V and J ends were trimmed by 4 bases and 5 bases, with 17 bases remaining between them. In DNA form, the CDR3 reads TGTGCCTGGAATGGCGGTAGGGGTGGAAATGAAAAACTGTTTTTT. It yields the protein CAWNGGRGGNEKLFF.

The V and J genes are TRBV6-5 and TRBJ1-2; D gene unclear. The CDR3 has 13 residues. Germline V CDR1 and CDR2: MNHEY, SVGAGI. Trimming removed 7 bases from V and 6 bases from J, with 15 bases in between. CDR3 sequence reads: CASTPRPVHGYTF. The DNA for the CDR3 is TGTGCCAGCACCCCACGGCCTGTTCATGGCTACACCTTC.

The rearrangement uses TRBV12-5 and TRBJ2-3; 16 bases are a match to TRBD2. In germline, CDR1 is LGHNT, CDR2 FRNRAP. This CDR3 has 16 amino acids. V trimming: 8 bases; J trimming: 4 bases; junction bases outside the gene matches: 6. CDR3 region: CASRGLAGGHADTQYF. CDR3 nucleotides: TGTGCTAGTAGGGGACTAGCGGGGGGGCATGCAGATACGCAGTATTTT. Full variable domain (outside the CDR3, taken from reference TRBV12-5 and TRBJ2-3): DARVTQTPRHKVTEMGQEVTMRCQPILGHNTVFWYRQTMMQGLELLAYFRNRAPLDDSGMPKDRFSAEMPDATLATLKIQPSEPRDSAVYFCASRGLAGGHADTQYFGPGTRLTVL.

The chain links TRBV6-1 to TRBJ1-1; the match to TRBD1 covers 7 bases. This CDR3 spans 16 amino acids. Germline CDR1 and CDR2: MNHNS and SASEGT. Losses at the gene ends were 0 bases for V and 0 bases for J; bases not matched to a gene: 4. The CDR3 loop reads CASSEAWTGLNTEAFF. The CDR3 DNA sequence: TGTGCCAGCAGTGAAGCGTGGACAGGCCTGAACACTGAAGCTTTCTTT.

The chain employs TRBV12-5 and TRBJ2-5; no firm D call. V lost 6 bases, J lost 4 bases, and 15 bases lay in between. The CDR3 is made up of 14 amino acids. Germline-derived CDR1 and CDR2 are LGHNT and FRNRAP. CDR3 in amino acids: CASGRGLTGETQYF. CDR3 in DNA: TGTGCTAGTGGCCGAGGATTGACTGGAGAGACCCAGTACTTC. Full variable domain (remainder filled in from reference TRBV12-5 and TRBJ2-5): DARVTQTPRHKVTEMGQEVTMRCQPILGHNTVFWYRQTMMQGLELLAYFRNRAPLDDSGMPKDRFSAEMPDATLATLKIQPSEPRDSAVYFCASGRGLTGETQYFGPGTRLLVL.

The chain joins TRBV13 to TRBJ2-2, with TRBD2 as a possible D gene (6 bases). The germline V gene encodes CDR1 PRHDT and CDR2 FYEKMQ (reference sequence). The CDR3 is 19 amino acids. V was trimmed by 5 bases and J by 0 bases, leaving 22 bases between them. The CDR3 DNA is TGTGCCAGCAGCCAACCACGGGGGAGCGGGCGATCGAACACCGGGGAGCTGTTTTTT. Encoded protein: CASSQPRGSGRSNTGELFF.

The chain has TRBV6-5 and TRBJ1-6; TRBD1 aligns across 7 bases. Germline V gene lookup returns CDR1 MNHEY and CDR2 SVGAGI. The V gene end was trimmed by 9 bases and the J gene end by 1 base; junction bases not matched to a gene: 6. This CDR3 comprises 15 residues. The CDR3 region is CASARGVSYNSPLHF. The DNA of the CDR3 is TGTGCCAGTGCCAGGGGGGTGTCCTATAATTCACCCCTCCACTTT.